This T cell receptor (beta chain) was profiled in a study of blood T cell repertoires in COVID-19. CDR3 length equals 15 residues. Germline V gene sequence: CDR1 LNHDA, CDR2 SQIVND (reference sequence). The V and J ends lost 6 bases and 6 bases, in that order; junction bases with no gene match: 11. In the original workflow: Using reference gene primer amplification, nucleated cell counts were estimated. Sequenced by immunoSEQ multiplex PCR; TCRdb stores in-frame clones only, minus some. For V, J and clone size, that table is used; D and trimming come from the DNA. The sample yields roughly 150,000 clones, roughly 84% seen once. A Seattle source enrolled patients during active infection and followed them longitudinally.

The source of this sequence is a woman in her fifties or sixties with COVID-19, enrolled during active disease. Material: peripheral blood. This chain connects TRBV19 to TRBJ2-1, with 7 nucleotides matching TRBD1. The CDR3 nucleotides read TGTGCCAGTAGCGAGACAGGGTTTGGAACCAATGAGCAGTTCTTC. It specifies CASSETGFGTNEQFF.